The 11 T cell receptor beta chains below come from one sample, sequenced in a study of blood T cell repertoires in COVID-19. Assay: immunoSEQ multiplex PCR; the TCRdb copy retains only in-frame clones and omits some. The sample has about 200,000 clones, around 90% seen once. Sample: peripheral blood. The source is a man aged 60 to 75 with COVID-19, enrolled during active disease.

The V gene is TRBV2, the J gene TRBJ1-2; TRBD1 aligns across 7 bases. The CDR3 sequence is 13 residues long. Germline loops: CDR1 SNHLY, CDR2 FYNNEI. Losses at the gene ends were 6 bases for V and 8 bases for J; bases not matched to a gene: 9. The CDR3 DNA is TGTGCCAGCAGGGGCTGGGACAGTAAAGGCTACACCTTC. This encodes CASRGWDSKGYTF.

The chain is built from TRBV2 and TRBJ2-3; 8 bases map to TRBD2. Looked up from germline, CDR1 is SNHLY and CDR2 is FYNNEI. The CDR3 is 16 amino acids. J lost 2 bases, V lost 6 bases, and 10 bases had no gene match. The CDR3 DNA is TGTGCCAGCAGCCCAGGGACTAGGACTTTCACAGATACGCAGTATTTT. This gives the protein CASSPGTRTFTDTQYF.

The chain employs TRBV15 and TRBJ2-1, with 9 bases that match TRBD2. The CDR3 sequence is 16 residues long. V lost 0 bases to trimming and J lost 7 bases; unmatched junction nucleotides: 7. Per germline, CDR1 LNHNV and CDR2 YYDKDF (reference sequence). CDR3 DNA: TGTGCCACCAGCAGAGAGCGGGGGGGTCTCGGAAATGAGCAGTTCTTC. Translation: CATSRERGGLGNEQFF.

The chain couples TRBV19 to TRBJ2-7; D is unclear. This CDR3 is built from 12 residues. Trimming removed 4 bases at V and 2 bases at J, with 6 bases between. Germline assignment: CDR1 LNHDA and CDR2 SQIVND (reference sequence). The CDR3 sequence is CASSNMAYEQYF. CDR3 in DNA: TGTGCCAGTAGTAACATGGCCTACGAGCAGTACTTC.

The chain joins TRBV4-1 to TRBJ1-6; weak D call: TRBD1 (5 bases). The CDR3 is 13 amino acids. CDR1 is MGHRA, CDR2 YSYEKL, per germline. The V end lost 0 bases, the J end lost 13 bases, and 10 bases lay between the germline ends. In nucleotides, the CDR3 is TGCGCCAGCAGCCAAGAAAACAGGTCCCCCCTCCACTTT. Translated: CASSQENRSPLHF.

The CDR3 protein is CASSLGTGGSGELFF. The CDR3 DNA reads TGCGCCAGCAGCTTGGGGACAGGGGGCAGCGGGGAGCTGTTTTTT. The rearrangement joins TRBV5-1 to TRBJ2-2, with 11 positions matching TRBD1. CDR1 and CDR2 (germline): SGHRS, YFSETQ. The CDR3 sequence is 15 residues long. Unmatched junction bases numbered 2, after V lost 0 bases and J lost 7 bases.

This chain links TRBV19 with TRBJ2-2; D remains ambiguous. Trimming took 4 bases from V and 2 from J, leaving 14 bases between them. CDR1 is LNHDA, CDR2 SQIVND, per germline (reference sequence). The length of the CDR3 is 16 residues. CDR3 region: CASSSPYRVNTGELFF. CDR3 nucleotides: TGTGCCAGTAGTAGCCCCTACCGGGTAAACACCGGGGAGCTGTTTTTT.

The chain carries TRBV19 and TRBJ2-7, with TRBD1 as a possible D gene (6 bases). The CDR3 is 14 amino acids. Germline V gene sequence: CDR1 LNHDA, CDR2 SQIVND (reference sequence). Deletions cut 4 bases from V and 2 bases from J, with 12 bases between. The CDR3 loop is CASSTNRVAYEQYF. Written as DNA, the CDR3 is TGTGCCAGTAGTACTAACAGGGTCGCCTACGAGCAGTACTTC.

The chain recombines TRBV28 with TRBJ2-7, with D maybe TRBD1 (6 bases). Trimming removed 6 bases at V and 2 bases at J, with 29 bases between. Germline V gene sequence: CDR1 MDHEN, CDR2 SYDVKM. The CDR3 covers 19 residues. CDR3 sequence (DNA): TGTGCCAGCAGAAACGGGCTCCTGCCAGGGGTGAGGGACCCCTACGAGCAGTACTTC. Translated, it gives CASRNGLLPGVRDPYEQYF.

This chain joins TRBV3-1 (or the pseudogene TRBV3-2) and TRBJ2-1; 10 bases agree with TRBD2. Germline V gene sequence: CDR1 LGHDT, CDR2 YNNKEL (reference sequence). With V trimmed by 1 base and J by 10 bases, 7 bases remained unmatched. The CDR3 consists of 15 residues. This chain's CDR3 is CASSQGSGGAREQFF. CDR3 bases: TGTGCCAGCAGCCAAGGAAGCGGGGGGGCCAGGGAGCAGTTCTTC.

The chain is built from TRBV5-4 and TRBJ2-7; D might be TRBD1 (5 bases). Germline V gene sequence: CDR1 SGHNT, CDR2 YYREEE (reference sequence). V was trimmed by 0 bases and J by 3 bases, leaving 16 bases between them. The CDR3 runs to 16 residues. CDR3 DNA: TGTGCCAGCAGCTTGGGGGGTTCGGACAAGTTCTACGAGCAGTACTTC. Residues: CASSLGGSDKFYEQYF.